This T cell receptor beta chain was identified during a study of T-cell memory formation after mild COVID-19. The wider study: TCR clustering was largely donor specific.

This clonotype was detected a few times. Its antigen is unknown. Study conclusions and caveats: CD8+ contracting clones occupied EMRA, while CD4+ ones occupied mainly CM and EM. Cross-reactive memory seemingly joined, as some responding clones were found in pre-infection memory.

5'RACE primed from the constant segment yielded TCR alpha and TCR beta cDNA libraries bearing sample barcodes and UMIs. TCRdb processed the 5' RACE reads anew with MiXCR; each CDR3 protein has one entry. The sample includes about 290,000 distinct CDR3 sequences, more than 15% of them seen just once. Looked up from germline, CDR1 is MGHRA and CDR2 is YSYEKL. The length of the CDR3 is 17 residues. With V trimmed by 4 bases and J by 6 bases, 8 bases remained unmatched. This chain connects TRBV4-1 to TRBJ2-3; 15 nucleotides match TRBD2. The sequence was obtained from a man younger than 35 who had mild COVID-19 (a few samples of this study predate the infection). Cell type and time point are not known. Sequencing used PBMCs or a T cell subset sorted from them (not recorded which). CDR3 sequence (DNA): TGCGCCAGCAGCCCTGGACTAGCGGGGGGGCCGATGGATACGCAGTATTTT. Its protein is CASSPGLAGGPMDTQYF.